This T cell receptor (beta chain) was captured in a study of regulatory T cells in long-lasting Graves disease. Time point: persistent/refractory GD, antithyroid drugs over 5 years with positive TRAb. The TCR library was made from RNA that had been extracted from PBMCs in TRIzol. The authors diagnosed Graves' disease using American Thyroid Association guidelines. The patients were enrolled through endocrinology in Xi'an, China. Sequencing libraries for TCR beta were prepared with iRepertoire HTBI primers and Arm-PCR of CDR3 regions. Using its own MiXCR run on the multiplex PCR reads, TCRdb lists one record per CDR3 protein. The data contain a few hundred thousand distinct CDR3 sequences, over 20% of them seen just once; the ten biggest clones take up 13% to 15%. The study's findings and limits: Persistent Graves' patients showed reduced TCR diversity versus newly diagnosed patients.

This clonotype was observed many times. Antigen unknown. The origin of this receptor is a female donor with Graves disease. Sequenced here: peripheral blood mononuclear cells (PBMCs), sampled when the disease was refractory, from a patient treated with antithyroid drugs.

The CDR3 here is CASSFLAGALQETQYF. The CDR3 bases are TGTGCCAGCAGTTTTCTAGCGGGAGCGTTACAAGAGACCCAGTACTTC. The J gene is TRBJ2-5, the V gene TRBV11-2, with 10 bases aligning to TRBD2. Germline CDR1 is SGHAT and CDR2 is FQNNGV. This CDR3 is built from 16 residues. V dropped 6 bases and J dropped 2; count of bases not matched to a gene: 9.